The present TCR beta chain was sequenced within a study of regulatory T cells in long-lasting Graves disease. Germline V lookup: CDR1 SGHNT, CDR2 YENEEA. Between the trimmed V and J ends, which lost 5 bases and 6 bases, there was a span of 16 bases. This CDR3 is built from 15 residues. Time point reported: newly diagnosed GD, antithyroid drugs for less than 3 months. PBMCs provided the RNA from which the TCR library was made. The TCR beta library used iRepertoire HTBI primers with Arm-PCR amplification of CDR3. TCRdb reanalysed the multiplex PCR reads using MiXCR and keeps one entry per CDR3 protein. The sample holds 620,000 or so distinct CDR3 sequences, less than 20% seen once. This clonotype was detected ten times or more. Its antigen remains unidentified. Broader study findings: Accuracy was possibly reduced by small sample size.

Another study also made use of these data, one on T cells in Graves' hyperthyroidism and ophthalmopathy. This second report adds: Over 18 months, lack of ophthalmopathy progression marked Graves' hyperthyroidism as stable. Hyperthyroidism, newly diagnosed and lasting under 2 months, affected patients aged 18 to 65. In the analysis, a 13 V-J model separated ophthalmopathy from stable hyperthyroidism.

The sample in question was peripheral blood mononuclear cells (PBMCs), obtained at new diagnosis, from a patient treated with antithyroid drugs. The rearrangement uses TRBV11-3 and TRBJ2-2; possible D gene TRBD2, 6 bases. This clonotype was obtained from a woman in her thirties with Graves disease. CDR3 in amino acids: CASSLSGLASGELFF. In DNA form, the CDR3 reads TGTGCCAGCAGCCTCAGCGGGTTGGCGTCCGGGGAGCTGTTTTTT.